One and the same sample provided the 25 T cell receptor beta chains below, sequenced in a study of T cell repertoires in cytomegalovirus infection. TCRdb passed the reads through MiXCR, listing each CDR3 protein once. The top ten clones hold roughly 25% of a sample with approximately 500,000 distinct CDR3 sequences, about 17% of them seen once. The sequenced sample was CD8+ T cells from PBMCs. The source of these receptors is a human donor in good health (CMV status not recorded). Some clones in this sample may be carry-over from other donors' samples.

This clonotype was found many times. This chain joins TRBV7-9 and TRBJ1-2; 11 bases line up with TRBD1. From germline, CDR1 is SEHNR and CDR2 FQNEAQ (reference sequence). Trimming removed 0 bases from V and 2 bases from J; junction bases left unmatched: 2. The CDR3 is 16 residues long. In DNA form, the CDR3 reads TGTGCCAGCAGCTTAGCTGGGACAGGGGGGAACTATGGCTACACCTTC. It specifies CASSLAGTGGNYGYTF.

This clonotype was detected ten times or more. The chain couples TRBV28 to TRBJ2-2, with TRBD1 as a possible D gene (5 bases). The CDR3 runs to 18 residues. V lost 5 bases and J 6 bases, leaving 25 bases between the germline ends. Germline CDR1 MDHEN, CDR2 SYDVKM. The CDR3 DNA follows: TGTGCCAGCAGTCTCCCTCCACGACAGCTGCTTGAATCCGGGGAGCTGTTTTTT. The encoded protein is CASSLPPRQLLESGELFF.

This clonotype was seen at least ten times. The CDR3 region is CASSPYRVGSPLHF. The CDR3, as DNA: TGTGCCAGCAGTCCGTACAGGGTCGGTTCACCCCTCCACTTT. The V and J genes are TRBV28 and TRBJ1-6; TRBD1 might be the D (6 bases). Germline V gives CDR1 MDHEN, CDR2 SYDVKM. This CDR3 is built from 14 residues. Trimming pared 5 bases from V and 9 bases from J, leaving 14 bases between.

Points on this clonotype: Compared with germline, one end of the junction differs, possibly owing to a read error. The genes are TRBV6-4 and TRBJ1-1; D is unresolved. CDR1 MRHNA and CDR2 SNTAGT come from the germline V gene. The CDR3 length is 13 residues. The CDR3 spells CASRDSTDTEAFF. DNA of the CDR3: TGTGCCAGCAGAGACTCAACGGACACTGAAGCTTTCTTT.

This clonotype was recorded many times. CDR3 amino acids: CASSLKVQGARETQYF. CDR3 nucleotides: TGTGCCAGCAGCTTAAAGGTCCAGGGGGCCCGGGAGACCCAGTACTTC. The chain joins TRBV7-9 to TRBJ2-5, with 8 bases that match TRBD1. This CDR3 spans 16 amino acids. V was pared by 2 bases and J by 5 bases, with 10 bases of the junction left unmatched. Per the germline V gene, CDR1 is SEHNR and CDR2 is FQNEAQ (reference sequence).

This clonotype has just a few counts. The chain combines TRBV10-2 with TRBJ1-3; D not resolved. Trimming took off 4 bases at V and 0 bases at J, with 10 bases between the two ends. This CDR3 is built from 15 residues. Germline CDR1 WSHSY, CDR2 SAAADI. This chain's CDR3 is CASSAGGSSGNTIYF. The CDR3 coding sequence is TGCGCCAGCAGTGCCGGAGGGAGCTCTGGAAACACCATATATTTT.

This clonotype appeared a few times. The rearrangement links TRBV15 to TRBJ2-1; TRBD2 might be the D (6 bases). Trimming took 8 bases from V and 0 from J, leaving 14 bases between them. This CDR3 contains 15 residues. Germline loops: CDR1 LNHNV, CDR2 YYDKDF (reference sequence). CDR3 sequence reads: CATETAGNSYNEQFF. CDR3 bases: TGTGCCACCGAAACCGCGGGAAACTCCTACAATGAGCAGTTCTTC.

As concerns this clonotype: The junction and the germline gene differ at one end; a read error may be behind it. This sequence joins TRBV18 and TRBJ2-1; tentative D call: TRBD1 (6 bases). Germline CDR1 and CDR2: KGHSH and LQKENI. The CDR3 spans 15 residues. The CDR3 nucleotides are TGTGCCAGCCCACCAAGGACAGATACCTACAATGAGCAGTTCTTC. Translated, it gives CASPPRTDTYNEQFF.

In nucleotides, the CDR3 is TGTGCCAGCAGCCAAGATGGGGGGGTTTCCTACAATGAGCAGTTCTTC. Translating it yields CASSQDGGVSYNEQFF. This chain uses TRBV3-1 with TRBJ2-1; 7 bases line up with TRBD2. Germline trimming cut 0 bases from V and 1 base from J; bases unmatched to any gene: 3. Germline V CDR1 and CDR2: LGHDT, YNNKEL (reference sequence). This CDR3 is 16 amino acids long.

V is TRBV27 and J is TRBJ1-6, with D unclear. Germline values: CDR1 MNHEY, CDR2 SMNVEV (reference sequence). CDR3 length equals 15 residues. V was shortened by 3 bases and J by 5 bases, with 11 bases between the two germline ends. The CDR3 loop reads CASSLAGLHNSPLHF. DNA for the CDR3: TGTGCCAGCAGTTTGGCTGGGCTGCATAATTCACCCCTCCACTTT.

This clonotype appeared a few times. The CDR3 nucleotides read TGTGCCAGCAGTTTGGCGGGGGAGGGGGTAAACATTCAGTACTTC. This encodes CASSLAGEGVNIQYF. The genes are TRBV27 and TRBJ2-4, with D perhaps TRBD2 (7 bases). The CDR3 covers 15 residues. Germline loops: CDR1 MNHEY, CDR2 SMNVEV (reference sequence). Deletions cut 3 bases from V and 6 bases from J, with 15 bases between.

This clonotype was recorded at least ten times. The DNA for the CDR3 is TGTGCCAGCAGCACCCGCAGGGGAGAGACCCAGTACTTC. As protein: CASSTRRGETQYF. The rearrangement links TRBV7-3 to TRBJ2-5; tentative D call: TRBD1 (6 bases). The CDR3 is 13 residues long. Trimming left V 5 bases short and J 4 bases short, with 11 bases between. Germline V CDR1 and CDR2: SGHTA, FQGTGA.

This clonotype was seen repeatedly, ten times or more. The chain employs TRBV27 and TRBJ2-3; 7 bases fit TRBD2. CDR1 and CDR2 from the germline V gene are MNHEY and SMNVEV (reference sequence). Unmatched junction bases numbered 10, after V lost 3 bases and J lost 1 base. This CDR3 comprises 17 residues. In DNA, the CDR3 is TGTGCCAGCAGTTTTCTCTTCACTAGCGATGGCACAGATACGCAGTATTTT. The encoded protein is CASSFLFTSDGTDTQYF.

Regarding this clonotype: Given a much more abundant clone one base away, this may be a read error. This chain connects TRBV6-8 to TRBJ1-6, with D maybe TRBD1 (6 bases). This CDR3 region has 13 residues. The germline V gene encodes CDR1 MNHGY and CDR2 SAAAGT. Trimming cost V 11 bases and J 10 bases, with 18 bases left between them. CDR3 nucleotide sequence: TGTGCCGGCATCAACAGGGAAGGATCACCCCTCCACTTT. Translation gives CAGINREGSPLHF.

This clonotype has just one count. A much bigger clone sits one base away, suggesting this may be a read error. The chain uses TRBV2 and TRBJ2-2; tentatively, D is TRBD2 (5 bases). Per germline, CDR1 SNHLY and CDR2 FYNNEI. This CDR3 spans 15 amino acids. The DNA of the CDR3 is TGTGGCAGCGTCCTCGGGATCACTCGCACCGGGGAGCTGTTTTTT. It yields the protein CGSVLGITRTGELFF.

Here the CDR3 reads CASKRDRGPYEQYF. CDR3 bases: TGTGCCAGCAAACGGGACAGGGGTCCCTACGAGCAGTACTTC. The chain uses TRBV27 and TRBJ2-7; TRBD1 matches at 10 bases. Germline V gene data show CDR1 as MNHEY and CDR2 as SMNVEV (reference sequence). The CDR3 totals 14 residues. J lost 2 bases, V lost 7 bases, and 5 bases had no gene match.

This clonotype was found many times. The V gene is TRBV6-5, the J gene TRBJ1-2, with TRBD1 matching 7 bases. CDR1 is MNHEY and CDR2 is SVGAGI in the germline V gene. The length of the CDR3 is 15 residues. V was pared by 1 base and J by 4 bases, with 6 bases of the junction left unmatched. CDR3: CASSYYRGHSYGYTF. CDR3 coding DNA: TGTGCCAGCAGTTACTACAGGGGACACTCCTATGGCTACACCTTC.

The sample holds many counts of this clonotype. V usage is TRBV6-6 and J usage is TRBJ1-5; D may be TRBD1 (5 bases). V was trimmed by 2 bases and J by 1 base, leaving 6 bases between them. This CDR3 has 14 amino acids. Germline values: CDR1 MNHNY, CDR2 SVGAGI (reference sequence). CDR3 nucleotide sequence: TGTGCCAGCAGTTACCCAGGGAGCAATCAGCCCCAGCATTTT. Its protein product is CASSYPGSNQPQHF.

This clonotype was seen a handful of times. The chain links TRBV15 to TRBJ1-5; no clear D gene. V lost 4 bases to trimming and J lost 0 bases, with 10 bases between them. Germline V lookup: CDR1 LNHNV, CDR2 YYDKDF (reference sequence). This CDR3 spans 15 amino acids. The CDR3, as DNA: TGTGCCACCAGCACCGAAGATCATAGCAATCAGCCCCAGCATTTT. It yields the protein CATSTEDHSNQPQHF.

The CDR3 DNA sequence: TGCAGCGTTGGGGGCTACAATGAGCAGTTCTTC. It yields the protein CSVGGYNEQFF. This chain uses TRBV29-1 with TRBJ2-1; D is unresolved. V lost 4 bases to trimming and J lost 3 bases, with 4 bases between them. CDR1 and CDR2 from the germline V gene are SQVTM and ANQGSEA. This CDR3 spans 11 amino acids.

Remarks on this clonotype: Compared with germline, one end of the junction differs, possibly owing to a read error. The chain uses TRBV7-7 and TRBJ2-1; 7 bases match TRBD2. This CDR3 has 15 residues. Germline V CDR1 and CDR2: SSHAT, FNYEAQ (reference sequence). The CDR3 sequence: CASSLGASGLNEQFF. The CDR3 bases are TGTGCTAGCAGCTTAGGGGCTAGCGGCCTCAATGAGCAGTTCTTC. Full variable domain (remainder filled in from reference TRBV7-7 and TRBJ2-1): GAGVSQSPRYKVTKRGQDVTLRCDPISSHATLYWYQQALGQGPEFLTYFNYEAQPDKSGLPSDRFSAERPEGSISTLTIQRTEQRDSAMYRCASSLGASGLNEQFFGPGTRLTVL.

This clonotype occurred many times. The rearrangement links TRBV7-6 to TRBJ1-1; 7 nucleotides agree with TRBD1. Germline CDR1 is SGHVS and CDR2 is FNYEAQ. V was pared by 4 bases and J by 6 bases, with 2 bases of the junction left unmatched. The CDR3 is made up of 12 amino acids. CDR3 sequence reads: CASSSGGAEAFF. CDR3 nucleotide sequence: TGTGCCAGCAGCTCAGGGGGGGCTGAAGCTTTCTTT.

A few counts support this clonotype. The chain is built from TRBV14 and TRBJ2-7; TRBD2 aligns across 9 bases. The V gene's germline CDR1 is SGHDN and CDR2 FVKESK. This CDR3 contains 16 residues. Trimming cost V 0 bases and J 2 bases; bases outside gene matches: 5. The CDR3 loop reads CASSQDTASGTYEQYF. CDR3 in DNA: TGTGCCAGCAGCCAAGATACGGCTAGCGGGACCTACGAGCAGTACTTC. Using reference TRBV14 and TRBJ2-7 for the parts outside the CDR3, the full variable domain is EAGVTQFPSHSVIEKGQTVTLRCDPISGHDNLYWYRRVMGKEIKFLLHFVKESKQDESGMPNNRFLAERTGGTYSTLKVQPAELEDSGVYFCASSQDTASGTYEQYFGPGTRLTVT.

The genes are TRBV29-1 and TRBJ1-2; possibly TRBD1 for D (6 bases). Trimming took 4 bases from V and 6 from J, leaving 12 bases between them. Germline V gene lookup returns CDR1 SQVTM and CDR2 ANQGSEA. The CDR3 runs 12 residues. The chain's CDR3 is CSVAQGRDGYTF. CDR3 nucleotides: TGCAGCGTTGCTCAGGGGCGGGATGGCTACACCTTC. Looking up the rest from reference TRBV29-1 and TRBJ1-2 gives the full variable domain: SAVISQKPSRDICQRGTSLTIQCQVDSQVTMMFWYRQQPGQSLTLIATANQGSEATYESGFVIDKFPISRPNLTFSTLTVSNMSPEDSSIYLCSVAQGRDGYTFGSGTRLTVV.

Turning to this clonotype: Since the CDR3 does not end with the conserved phenylalanine or tryptophan, this likely comes from a read error. V is TRBV7-8 and J is TRBJ2-7, with 10 bases aligning to TRBD2. Germline-derived CDR1 and CDR2 are SGHVS and FQNEAQ. V lost 1 base and J lost 0; bases outside the gene matches: 12. The CDR3 sequence is 19 residues long. CDR3 region: CASSLGLAGDQLGSYEQYL. CDR3 DNA: TGTGCCAGCAGCTTAGGTCTAGCGGGAGATCAGTTGGGCTCCTACGAGCAGTACTTA.